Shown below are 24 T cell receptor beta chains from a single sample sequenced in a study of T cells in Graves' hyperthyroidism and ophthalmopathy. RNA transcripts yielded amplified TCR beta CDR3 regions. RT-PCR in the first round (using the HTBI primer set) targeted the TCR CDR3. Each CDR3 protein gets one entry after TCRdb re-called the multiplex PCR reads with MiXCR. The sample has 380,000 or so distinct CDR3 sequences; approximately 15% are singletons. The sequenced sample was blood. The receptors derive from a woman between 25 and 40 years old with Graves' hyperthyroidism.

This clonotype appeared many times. The CDR3 nucleotides are TGCGCCAGCAGTGAGTCGTCTAGCGGGAGGAATGAGCAGTTCTTC. This codes for CASSESSSGRNEQFF. The chain joins TRBV10-1 to TRBJ2-1; TRBD2 agrees at 11 bases. CDR1 is WNHNN and CDR2 is SYGVQD in the germline V gene (reference sequence). The length of the CDR3 is 15 residues. The J segment lost 7 bases and the V segment lost 0 bases, leaving 2 bases of the junction unmatched.

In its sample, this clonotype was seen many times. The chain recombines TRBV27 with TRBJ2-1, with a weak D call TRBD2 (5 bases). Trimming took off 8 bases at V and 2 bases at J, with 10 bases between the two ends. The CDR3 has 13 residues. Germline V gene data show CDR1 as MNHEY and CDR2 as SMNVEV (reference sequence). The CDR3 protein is CASGAEPYNEQFF. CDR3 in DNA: TGTGCCAGCGGAGCGGAGCCCTACAATGAGCAGTTCTTC.

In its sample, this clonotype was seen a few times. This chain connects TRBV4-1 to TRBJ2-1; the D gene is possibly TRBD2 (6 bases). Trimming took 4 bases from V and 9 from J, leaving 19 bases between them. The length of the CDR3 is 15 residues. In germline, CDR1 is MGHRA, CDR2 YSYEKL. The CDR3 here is CASSLSPGTPGEQFF. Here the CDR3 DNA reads TGCGCCAGCAGCCTCTCTCCGGGGACTCCCGGTGAGCAGTTCTTC.

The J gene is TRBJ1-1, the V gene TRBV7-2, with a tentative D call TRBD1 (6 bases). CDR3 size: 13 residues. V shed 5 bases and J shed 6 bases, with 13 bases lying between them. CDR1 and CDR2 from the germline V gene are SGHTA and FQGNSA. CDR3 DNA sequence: TGTGCCAGCAGCCTTGCGGGGGGCTCTGAAGCTTTCTTT. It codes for CASSLAGGSEAFF.

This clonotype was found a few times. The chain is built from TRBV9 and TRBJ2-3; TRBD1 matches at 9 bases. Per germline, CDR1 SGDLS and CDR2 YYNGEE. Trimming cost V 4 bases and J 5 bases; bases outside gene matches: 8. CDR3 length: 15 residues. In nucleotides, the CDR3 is TGTGCCAGCAGCTTTGGACAGGGGCCGAGAGATACGCAGTATTTT. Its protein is CASSFGQGPRDTQYF.

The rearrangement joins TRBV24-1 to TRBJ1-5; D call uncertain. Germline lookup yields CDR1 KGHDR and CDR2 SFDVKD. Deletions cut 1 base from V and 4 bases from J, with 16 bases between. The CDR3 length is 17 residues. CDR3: CATSDFSRSWRNQPQHF. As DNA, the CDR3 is TGTGCCACCAGTGATTTCTCCCGAAGTTGGAGGAATCAGCCCCAGCATTTT.

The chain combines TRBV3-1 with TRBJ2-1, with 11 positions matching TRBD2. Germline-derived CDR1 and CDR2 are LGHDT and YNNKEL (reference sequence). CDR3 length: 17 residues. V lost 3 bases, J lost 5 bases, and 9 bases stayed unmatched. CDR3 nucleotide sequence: TGTGCCAGCAGCCAGGGGCCCGGGACTAGCGGAGACAATGAGCAGTTCTTC. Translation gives CASSQGPGTSGDNEQFF.

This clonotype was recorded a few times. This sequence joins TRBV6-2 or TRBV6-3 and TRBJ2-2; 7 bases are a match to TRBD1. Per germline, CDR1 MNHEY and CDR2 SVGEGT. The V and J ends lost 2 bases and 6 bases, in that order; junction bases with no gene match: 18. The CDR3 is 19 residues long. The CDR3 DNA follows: TGTGCCAGCAGTTACACGGGACAGTCAGGCTATTCGCCCGCCGGGGAGCTGTTTTTT. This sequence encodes CASSYTGQSGYSPAGELFF.

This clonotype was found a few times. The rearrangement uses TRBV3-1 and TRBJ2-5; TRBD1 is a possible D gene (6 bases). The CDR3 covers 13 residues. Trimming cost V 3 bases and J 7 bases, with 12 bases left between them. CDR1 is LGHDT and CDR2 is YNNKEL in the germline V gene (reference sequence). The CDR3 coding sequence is TGTGCCAGCAGCCAGGACAGCCAGGGGACCCAGTACTTC. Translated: CASSQDSQGTQYF.

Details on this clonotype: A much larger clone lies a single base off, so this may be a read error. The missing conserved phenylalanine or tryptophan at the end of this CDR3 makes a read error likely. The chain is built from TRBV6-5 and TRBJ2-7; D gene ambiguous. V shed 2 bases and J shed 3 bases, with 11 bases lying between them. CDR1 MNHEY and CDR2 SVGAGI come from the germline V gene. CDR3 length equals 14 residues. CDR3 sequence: CASSYRPIGYEQYL. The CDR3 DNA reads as TGTGCCAGCAGTTACCGGCCAATCGGCTACGAGCAGTACCTC.

CDR3 in DNA: TGTGCCAGCAGCGTCGGCCGGGACAGGGGGCAAGAGACCCAGTACTTC. It yields the protein CASSVGRDRGQETQYF. The chain combines TRBV9 with TRBJ2-5, with 11 bases aligning to TRBD1. CDR3 length: 16 residues. The V and J ends lost 2 bases and 2 bases, in that order; junction bases with no gene match: 5. Germline CDR1 SGDLS, CDR2 YYNGEE.

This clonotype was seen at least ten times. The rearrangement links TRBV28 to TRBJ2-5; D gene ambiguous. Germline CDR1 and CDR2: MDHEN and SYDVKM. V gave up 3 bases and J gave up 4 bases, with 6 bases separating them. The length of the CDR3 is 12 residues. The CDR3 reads CASSFNRETQYF. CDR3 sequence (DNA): TGTGCCAGCAGTTTTAACCGAGAGACCCAGTACTTC.

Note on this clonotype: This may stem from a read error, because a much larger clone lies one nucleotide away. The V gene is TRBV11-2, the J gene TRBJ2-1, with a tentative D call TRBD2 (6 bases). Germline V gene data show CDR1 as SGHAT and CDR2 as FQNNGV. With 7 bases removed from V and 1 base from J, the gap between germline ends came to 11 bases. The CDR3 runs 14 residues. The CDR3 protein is CASNWAGSYNEQFF. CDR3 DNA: TGTGCCAGCAACTGGGCGGGATCCTACAATGAGCAGTTCTTC.

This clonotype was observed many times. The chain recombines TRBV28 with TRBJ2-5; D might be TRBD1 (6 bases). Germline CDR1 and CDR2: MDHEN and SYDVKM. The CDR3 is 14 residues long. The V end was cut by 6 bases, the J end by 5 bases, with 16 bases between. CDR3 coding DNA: TGTGCCAGCAGAGGGACACCCGGACGGGAGACCCAGTACTTC. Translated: CASRGTPGRETQYF.

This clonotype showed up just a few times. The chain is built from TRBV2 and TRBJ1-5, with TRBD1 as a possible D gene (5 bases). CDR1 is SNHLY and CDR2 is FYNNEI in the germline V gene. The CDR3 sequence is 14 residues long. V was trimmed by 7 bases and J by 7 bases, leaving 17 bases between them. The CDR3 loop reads CASKNGVGEQPQHF. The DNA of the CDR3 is TGTGCCAGCAAGAATGGGGTAGGGGAACAGCCCCAGCATTTT.

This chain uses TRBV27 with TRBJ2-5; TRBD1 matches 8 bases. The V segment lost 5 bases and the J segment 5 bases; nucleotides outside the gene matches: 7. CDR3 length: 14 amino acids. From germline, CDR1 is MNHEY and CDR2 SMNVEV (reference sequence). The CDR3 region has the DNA TGTGCCAGCAGTCCCCCCGGGACAGGCGAGACCCAGTACTTC. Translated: CASSPPGTGETQYF.

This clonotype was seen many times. CDR3 coding DNA: TGTGCCAGCAGCCAGAGTGCCTACAATGAGCAGTTCTTC. Residues: CASSQSAYNEQFF. The chain is built from TRBV7-2 and TRBJ2-1, with D unclear. Trimming removed 5 bases at V and 2 bases at J, with 7 bases between. CDR1 and CDR2 from the germline V gene are SGHTA and FQGNSA. CDR3 length: 13 amino acids.

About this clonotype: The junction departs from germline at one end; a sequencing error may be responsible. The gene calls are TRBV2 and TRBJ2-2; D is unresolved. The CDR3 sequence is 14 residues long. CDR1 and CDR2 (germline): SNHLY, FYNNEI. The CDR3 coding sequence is TGTGCCTGCAGAAGGGCCTACTACTCCAGGGAGCTGTTTTTT. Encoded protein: CACRRAYYSRELFF.

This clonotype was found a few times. DNA for the CDR3: TGTGCCAGCAGTGGTCCCAGGGAGGTTGCTCAGCCCCAGCATTTT. As protein: CASSGPREVAQPQHF. The chain recombines TRBV6-1 with TRBJ1-5; maybe TRBD1 (5 bases). The germline gives CDR1 MNHNS, CDR2 SASEGT. The V and J ends lost 4 bases and 6 bases respectively, with 16 bases between them. The length of the CDR3 is 15 residues.

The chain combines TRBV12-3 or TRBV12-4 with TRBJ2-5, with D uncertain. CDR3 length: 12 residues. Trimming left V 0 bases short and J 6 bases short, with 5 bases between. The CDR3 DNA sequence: TGTGCCAGCAGTTTAGCCCGGCAGACCCAGTACTTC. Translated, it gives CASSLARQTQYF.

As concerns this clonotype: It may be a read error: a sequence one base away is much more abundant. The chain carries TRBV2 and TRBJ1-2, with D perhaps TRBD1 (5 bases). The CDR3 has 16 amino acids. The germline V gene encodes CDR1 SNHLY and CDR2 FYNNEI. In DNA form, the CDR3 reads TGTGGCAGCAAAGAGTACACGGGACGGTCCAACTATGGCTACACCTTC. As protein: CGSKEYTGRSNYGYTF. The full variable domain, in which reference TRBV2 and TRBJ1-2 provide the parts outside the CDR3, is EPEVTQTPSHQVTQMGQEVILRCVPISNHLYFYWYRQILGQKVEFLVSFYNNEISEKSEIFDDQFSVERPDGSNFTLKIRSTKLEDSAMYFCGSKEYTGRSNYGYTFGSGTRLTVV.

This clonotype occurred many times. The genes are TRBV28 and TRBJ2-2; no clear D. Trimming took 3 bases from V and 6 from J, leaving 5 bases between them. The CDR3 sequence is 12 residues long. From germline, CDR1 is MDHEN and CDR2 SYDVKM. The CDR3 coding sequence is TGTGCCAGCAGTTTCTCCCCCGGGGAGCTGTTTTTT. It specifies CASSFSPGELFF.

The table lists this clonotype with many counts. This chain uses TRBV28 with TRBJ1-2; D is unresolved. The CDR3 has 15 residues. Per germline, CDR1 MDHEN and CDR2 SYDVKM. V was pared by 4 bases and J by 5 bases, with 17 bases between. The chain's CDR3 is CASSSLQTNWYGYTF. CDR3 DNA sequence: TGTGCCAGCAGTTCCCTACAGACGAACTGGTATGGCTACACCTTC.

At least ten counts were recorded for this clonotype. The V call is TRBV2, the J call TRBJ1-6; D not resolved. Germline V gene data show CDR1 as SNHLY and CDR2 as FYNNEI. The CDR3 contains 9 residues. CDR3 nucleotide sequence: TGTGCAGCCGGGCCACCCCTCCACTTT. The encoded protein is CAAGPPLHF. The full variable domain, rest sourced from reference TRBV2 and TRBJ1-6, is EPEVTQTPSHQVTQMGQEVILRCVPISNHLYFYWYRQILGQKVEFLVSFYNNEISEKSEIFDDQFSVERPDGSNFTLKIRSTKLEDSAMYFCAAGPPLHFGNGTRLTVT.